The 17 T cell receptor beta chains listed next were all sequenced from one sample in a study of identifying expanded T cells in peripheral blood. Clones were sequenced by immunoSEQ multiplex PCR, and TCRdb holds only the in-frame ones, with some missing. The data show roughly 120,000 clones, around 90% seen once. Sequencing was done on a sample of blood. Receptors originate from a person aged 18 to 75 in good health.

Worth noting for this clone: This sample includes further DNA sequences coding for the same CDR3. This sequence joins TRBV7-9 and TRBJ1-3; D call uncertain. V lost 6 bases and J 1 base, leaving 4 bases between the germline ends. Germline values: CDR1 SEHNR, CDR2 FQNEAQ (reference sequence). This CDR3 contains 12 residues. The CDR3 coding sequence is TGTGCCAGCAGTCCTTCTGGAAACACCATATATTTT. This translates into CASSPSGNTIYF.

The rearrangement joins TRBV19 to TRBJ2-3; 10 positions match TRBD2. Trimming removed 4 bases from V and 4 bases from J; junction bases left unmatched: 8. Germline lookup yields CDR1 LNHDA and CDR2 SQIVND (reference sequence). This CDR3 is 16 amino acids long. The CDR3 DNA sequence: TGTGCCAGTAGTAGAGCCGGGACTAGCGCCGCAGATACGCAGTATTTT. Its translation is CASSRAGTSAADTQYF. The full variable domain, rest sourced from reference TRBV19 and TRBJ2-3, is DGGITQSPKYLFRKEGQNVTLSCEQNLNHDAMYWYRQDPGQGLRLIYYSQIVNDFQKGDIAEGYSVSREKKESFPLTVTSAQKNPTAFYLCASSRAGTSAADTQYFGPGTRLTVL.

CDR3 nucleotides: TGTGCCAGCAGCAAAGGGGGCGGGGGACGAGATACGCAGTATTTT. Its translation is CASSKGGGGRDTQYF. The gene calls are TRBV21-1 and TRBJ2-3; the D call of TRBD2 is as the table states it, not checked on the DNA. TRBV21-1 is listed as a pseudogene. This CDR3 comprises 15 residues.

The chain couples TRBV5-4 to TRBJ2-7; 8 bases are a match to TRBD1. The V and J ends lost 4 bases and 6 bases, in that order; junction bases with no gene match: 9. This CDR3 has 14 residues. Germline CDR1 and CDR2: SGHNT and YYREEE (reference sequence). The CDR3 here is CASSDGQGAVEQYF. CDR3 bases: TGTGCCAGCAGCGACGGACAGGGTGCGGTCGAGCAGTACTTC.

The CDR3 loop is CASTGGRLCGYTF. CDR3 nucleotide sequence: TGTGCCAGCACAGGTGGGCGCCTTTGTGGCTACACCTTC. The rearrangement links TRBV6-5 to TRBJ1-2; D gene ambiguous. V was pared by 7 bases and J by 7 bases, with 16 bases between. The CDR3 spans 13 residues. CDR1 and CDR2 (germline): MNHEY, SVGAGI.

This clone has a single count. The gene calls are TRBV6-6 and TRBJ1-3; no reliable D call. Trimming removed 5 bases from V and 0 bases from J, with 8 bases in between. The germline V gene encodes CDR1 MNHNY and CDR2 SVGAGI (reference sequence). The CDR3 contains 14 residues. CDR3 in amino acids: CASSPTSSGNTIYF. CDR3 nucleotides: TGTGCCAGCAGTCCGACTTCCTCTGGAAACACCATATATTTT.

CDR3: CASSSSRTGYGYTF. CDR3 coding DNA: TGTGCCAGCAGTTCTAGCCGGACGGGGTATGGCTACACCTTC. The chain joins TRBV28 to TRBJ1-2; D is unclear. Trimming removed 4 bases at V and 5 bases at J, with 14 bases between. This CDR3 spans 14 amino acids. In germline, CDR1 is MDHEN, CDR2 SYDVKM.

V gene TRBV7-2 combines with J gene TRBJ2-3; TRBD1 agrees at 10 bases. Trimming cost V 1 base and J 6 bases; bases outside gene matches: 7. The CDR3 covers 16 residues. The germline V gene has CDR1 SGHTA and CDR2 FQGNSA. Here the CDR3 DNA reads TGTGCCAGCAGCTTAGTGGGGACAGGGGCGGACGATACGCAGTATTTT. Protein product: CASSLVGTGADDTQYF.

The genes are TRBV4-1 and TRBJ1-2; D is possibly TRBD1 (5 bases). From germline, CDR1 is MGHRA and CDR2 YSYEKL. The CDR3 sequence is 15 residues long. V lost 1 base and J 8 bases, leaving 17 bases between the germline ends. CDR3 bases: TGCGCCAGCAGCCAAGGCCAGGCAGGGAGGGGAGGCTACACCTTC. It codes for CASSQGQAGRGGYTF.

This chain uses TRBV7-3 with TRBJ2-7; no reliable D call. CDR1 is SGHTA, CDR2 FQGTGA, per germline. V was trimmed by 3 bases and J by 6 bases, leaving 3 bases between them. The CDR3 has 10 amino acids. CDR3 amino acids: CASSLGEQYF. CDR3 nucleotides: TGTGCCAGCAGCTTGGGCGAGCAGTACTTC.

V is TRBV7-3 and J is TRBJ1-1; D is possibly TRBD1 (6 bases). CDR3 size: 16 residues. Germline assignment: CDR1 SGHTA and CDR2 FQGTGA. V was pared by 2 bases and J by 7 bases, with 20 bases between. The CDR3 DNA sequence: TGTGCCAGCAGCTTATTGGGGGCCCGTGGGAATGATGAAGCTTTCTTT. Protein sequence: CASSLLGARGNDEAFF.

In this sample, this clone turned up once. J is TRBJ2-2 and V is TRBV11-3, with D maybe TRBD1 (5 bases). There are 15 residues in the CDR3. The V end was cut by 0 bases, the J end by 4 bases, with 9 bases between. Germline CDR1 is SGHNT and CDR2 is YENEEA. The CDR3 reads CASSLDETGTGELFF. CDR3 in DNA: TGTGCCAGCAGCTTAGATGAAACAGGCACCGGGGAGCTGTTTTTT.

The CDR3 nucleotides read TGTGCCAGCACCGTAAACGGGGGGGCCGGTGAGACCCAGTACTTC. It codes for CASTVNGGAGETQYF. The chain carries TRBV6-5 and TRBJ2-5, with 8 bases matching TRBD2. The CDR3 has 15 amino acids. The V gene end was trimmed by 7 bases and the J gene end by 5 bases; junction bases not matched to a gene: 12. The germline gives CDR1 MNHEY, CDR2 SVGAGI.

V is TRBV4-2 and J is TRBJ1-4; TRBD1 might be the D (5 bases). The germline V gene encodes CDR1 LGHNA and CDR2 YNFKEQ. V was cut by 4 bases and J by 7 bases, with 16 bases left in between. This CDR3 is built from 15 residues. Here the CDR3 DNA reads TGTGCCAGCAGCCGTAGCGGGGGGGATATTGAAAAACTGTTTTTT. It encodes CASSRSGGDIEKLFF.

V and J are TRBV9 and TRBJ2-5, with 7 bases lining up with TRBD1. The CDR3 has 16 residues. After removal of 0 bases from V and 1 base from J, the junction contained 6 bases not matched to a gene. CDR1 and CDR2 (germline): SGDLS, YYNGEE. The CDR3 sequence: CASSVGAGGLQETQYF. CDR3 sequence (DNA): TGTGCCAGCAGCGTAGGGGCAGGGGGTCTCCAAGAGACCCAGTACTTC.

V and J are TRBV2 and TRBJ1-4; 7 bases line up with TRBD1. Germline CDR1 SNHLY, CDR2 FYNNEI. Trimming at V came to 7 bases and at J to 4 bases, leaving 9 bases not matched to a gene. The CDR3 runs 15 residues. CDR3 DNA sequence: TGTGCCAGCACTAGAACCGGGACAGTTAATGAAAAACTGTTTTTT. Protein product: CASTRTGTVNEKLFF.

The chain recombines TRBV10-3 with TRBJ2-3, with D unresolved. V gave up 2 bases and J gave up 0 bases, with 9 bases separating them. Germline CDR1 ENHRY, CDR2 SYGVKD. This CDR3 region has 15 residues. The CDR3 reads CAISEPHTSTDTQYF. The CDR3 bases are TGTGCCATCAGTGAGCCACACACAAGCACAGATACGCAGTATTTT.